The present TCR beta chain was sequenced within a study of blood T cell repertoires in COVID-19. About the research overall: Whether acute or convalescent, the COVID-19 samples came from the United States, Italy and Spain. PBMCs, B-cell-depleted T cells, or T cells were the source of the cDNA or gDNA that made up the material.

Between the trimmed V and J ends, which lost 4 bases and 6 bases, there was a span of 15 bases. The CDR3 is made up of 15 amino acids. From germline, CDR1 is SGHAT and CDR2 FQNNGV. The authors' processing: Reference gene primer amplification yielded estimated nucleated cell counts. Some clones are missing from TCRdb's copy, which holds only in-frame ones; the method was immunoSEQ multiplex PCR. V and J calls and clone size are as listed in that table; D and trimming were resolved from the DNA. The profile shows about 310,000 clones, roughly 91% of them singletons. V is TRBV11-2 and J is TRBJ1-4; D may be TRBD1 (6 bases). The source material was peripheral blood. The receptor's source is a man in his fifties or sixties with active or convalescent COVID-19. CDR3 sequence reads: CASSSSGDLYEKLFF. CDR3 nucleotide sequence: TGTGCCAGCAGCTCTTCAGGGGATTTGTATGAAAAACTGTTTTTT.